The present T cell receptor beta chain was sequenced within a study of neurological immune-mediated disorders. Time point in this sample: longitudinal time-point 1 (baseline). Healthy controls were blood bank volunteers in Maryland, USA. PBMCs stored at -80 C, 2 million in total, were the source of the unsorted libraries. Study-level results: Subjects shared no identical expanded-clone CDR3 amino acid sequences, suggesting private TCR-beta repertoires in all groups.

V was cut by 5 bases and J by 7 bases, with 18 bases left in between. Germline CDR1 reads SEHNR; CDR2 reads FQNEAQ (reference sequence). This CDR3 comprises 14 residues. Every sequencing run returned over 180 million TCR-beta sequences, which were derived from 15-18 subjects. TCRdb re-called the 5' RACE reads through MiXCR, storing one row per CDR3 protein. Of 64,000 or so distinct CDR3 sequences in the sample, roughly 10% were seen once. This clonotype appeared many times. The antigen remains unidentified. The sequenced sample consisted of PBMCs. This receptor was taken from a man younger than 40 in good health. The chain combines TRBV7-9 with TRBJ2-7, with D tentatively TRBD1 or TRBD2 (5 bases each). The CDR3 DNA is TGTGCCAGCAGCCCACCCCCTGACAGAGGGGAGCAGTACTTC. Residues: CASSPPPDRGEQYF. Based on the CDR3 plus reference TRBV7-9 and TRBJ2-7, the full variable domain is DTGVSQNPRHKITKRGQNVTFRCDPISEHNRLYWYRQTLGQGPEFLTYFQNEAQLEKSRLLSDRFSAERPKGSFSTLEIQRTEQGDSAMYLCASSPPPDRGEQYFGPGTRLTVT.